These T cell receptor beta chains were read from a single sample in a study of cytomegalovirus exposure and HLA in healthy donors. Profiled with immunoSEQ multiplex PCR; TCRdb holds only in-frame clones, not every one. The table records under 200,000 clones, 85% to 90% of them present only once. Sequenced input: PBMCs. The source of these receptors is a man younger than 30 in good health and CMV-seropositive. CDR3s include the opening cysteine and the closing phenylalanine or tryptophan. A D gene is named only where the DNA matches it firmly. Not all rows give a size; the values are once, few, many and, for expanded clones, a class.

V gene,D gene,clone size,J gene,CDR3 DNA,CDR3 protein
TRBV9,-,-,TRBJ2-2,TGTGCCAGCAATGCAGCGGGACACTCGCCCGGGGAGCTGTTTTTT,CASNAAGHSPGELFF
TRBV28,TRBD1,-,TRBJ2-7,TGTGCCAGCAGTCCGGGACAGACCTACGAGCAGTACTTC,CASSPGQTYEQYF
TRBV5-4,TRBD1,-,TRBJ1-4,TGTGCCAGCAGCATAGGACAGGGTGAAAAACTGTTTTTT,CASSIGQGEKLFF
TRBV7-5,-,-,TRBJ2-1,TGTGCCAGAAGCTCGAGGTGTCTAGCGGGGTTCAATGAGCAGTTCTTC,CARSSRCLAGFNEQFF
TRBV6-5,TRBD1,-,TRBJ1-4,TGTGCCAGCAGTTACGTGGGACAGGGCCCTAATGAAAAACTGTTTTTT,CASSYVGQGPNEKLFF
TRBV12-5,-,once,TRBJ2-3,TGTGCTAGTGGTTTGACTAGCAATGCAGATACGCAGTATTTT,CASGLTSNADTQYF
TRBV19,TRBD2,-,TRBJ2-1,TGTGCCAGTAGCGGGACTAGCGTTGACAATGAGCAGTTCTTC,CASSGTSVDNEQFF
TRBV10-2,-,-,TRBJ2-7,TGCGCCAGCAGTGACCCGACATCCTACGAGCAGTACTTC,CASSDPTSYEQYF
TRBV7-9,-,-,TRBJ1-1,TGTGCCAGCAGCTTAGGTCCGGTGAACACTGAAGCTTTCTTT,CASSLGPVNTEAFF
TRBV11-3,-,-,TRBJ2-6,TGTGCCAGCAGTTTCTTATCTGGGGCCAACGTCCTAACTTTC,CASSFLSGANVLTF
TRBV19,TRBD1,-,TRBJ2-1,TGTGCCAGTAGTATAGATTCGGGACAGGGGAGCTACAATGAGCAGTTCTTC,CASSIDSGQGSYNEQFF
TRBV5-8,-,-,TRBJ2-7,TGTGCCGGAGGGAAAATCACGGACACCTCCTACGAGCAGTACTTC,CAGGKITDTSYEQYF
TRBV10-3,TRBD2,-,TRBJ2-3,TGTGCCATGAAAGCGGGAGAAGGCACAGATACGCAGTATTTT,CAMKAGEGTDTQYF
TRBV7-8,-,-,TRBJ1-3,TGTGCCAGCAGCTTAAGGGCGGGGGTGAGCGGAAACACCATATATTTT,CASSLRAGVSGNTIYF
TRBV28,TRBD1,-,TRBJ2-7,TGTGCCAGCAGTCCCCCCAGGGGGCCCTACGAGCAGTACTTC,CASSPPRGPYEQYF
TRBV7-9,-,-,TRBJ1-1,TGTGCCAGCAGCTCCCGACAGGAGGCTGAAGCTTTCTTT,CASSSRQEAEAFF
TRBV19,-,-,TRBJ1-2,TGTGCCAGTATCCAACAGGGTACCTATGGCTACACCTTC,CASIQQGTYGYTF
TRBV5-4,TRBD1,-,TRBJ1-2,TGTGCCAGCAGCTTAGGGACAGGGCAAAATGGCTACACCTTC,CASSLGTGQNGYTF
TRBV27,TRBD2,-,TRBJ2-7,TGTGCCAGCAGTTTTCGCGGGACTAGCGGGACCGTTGGATACGAGCAGTACTTC,CASSFRGTSGTVGYEQYF
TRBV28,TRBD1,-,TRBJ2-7,TGTGCCAGCAGCAACAGGGGGCTCGGCTCCTACGAGCAGTACTTC,CASSNRGLGSYEQYF
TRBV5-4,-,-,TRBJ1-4,TGTGCCAGCAGCTATGGCAATGAAAAACTGTTTTTT,CASSYGNEKLFF
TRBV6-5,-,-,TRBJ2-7,TGTGCCAGCAGCTTCAAGGACTGGTACTCCTACGAGCAGTACTTC,CASSFKDWYSYEQYF
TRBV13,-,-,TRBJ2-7,TGTGCCAGCAGCTTGTCAACTTCGAACAGGGTGGGCTACGAGCAGTACTTC,CASSLSTSNRVGYEQYF
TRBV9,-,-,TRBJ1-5,TGTGCCAGCAGCGTAGATGCAGGGAGCAATCAGCCCCAGCATTTT,CASSVDAGSNQPQHF
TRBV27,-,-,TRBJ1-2,TGTGCCAGCAGTAAGGGGAATGGCTACACCTTC,CASSKGNGYTF
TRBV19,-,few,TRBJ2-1,TGTGCCAGTAGTATAGCCACTAGTTCTGAGCAGTTCTTC,CASSIATSSEQFF
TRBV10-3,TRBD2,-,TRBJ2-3,TGTGCCTCCAGAACCGGGACTAGCAGTGATACGCAGTATTTT,CASRTGTSSDTQYF
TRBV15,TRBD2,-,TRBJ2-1,TGTGCCACCAGCTCTAAGACTAGCGGGAGTCGGCAGTTCTTC,CATSSKTSGSRQFF
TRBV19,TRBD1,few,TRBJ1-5,TGTGCCAGTAGTATGGACAGGGTTGGCAATCAGCCCCAGCATTTT,CASSMDRVGNQPQHF
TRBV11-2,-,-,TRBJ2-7,TGTGCCAGCAGCTTTTGGGCACAGGGTAGCGAGCAGTACTTC,CASSFWAQGSEQYF
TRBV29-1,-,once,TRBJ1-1,TGCAGCGTTGTAGGGGGGGCTTTCAACACTGAAGCTTTCTTT,CSVVGGAFNTEAFF
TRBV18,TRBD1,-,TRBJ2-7,TGTGCCAGCTCACAAGCCGGGACAGGGGCGTACGAGCAGTACTTC,CASSQAGTGAYEQYF
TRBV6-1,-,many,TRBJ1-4,TGTGCCAGCAGTGAAGCTTCGGGGGCGGGGGGTGAAAAACTGTTTTTT,CASSEASGAGGEKLFF
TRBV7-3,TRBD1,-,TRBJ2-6,TGTGCCAGCAGCTTCATCGGCAGGGGGCTTCCCTCTGGGGCCAACGTCCTGACTTTC,CASSFIGRGLPSGANVLTF
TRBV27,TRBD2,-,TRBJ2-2,TGTGCCAGCAGCCGGGGGGATTGGGGTACCGGGGAGCTGTTTTTT,CASSRGDWGTGELFF
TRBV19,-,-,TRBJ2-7,TGTGCCAGTAGTATTTATGGCGGAGCCTACGAGCAGTACTTC,CASSIYGGAYEQYF
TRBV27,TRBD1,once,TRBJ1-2,TGTGCCAGCAGTTCCCTCGGGACAGAGCAGAGCTATGGCTACACCTTC,CASSSLGTEQSYGYTF
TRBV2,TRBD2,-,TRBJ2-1,TGTGCCAGCAGTGAAATGGGACTAGTAAACCCCAATGAGCAGTTCTTC,CASSEMGLVNPNEQFF
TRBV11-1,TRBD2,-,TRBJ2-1,TGTGCCAGCAGCTTCGGACTAGCAGCGATACTATACAATGAGCAGTTCTTC,CASSFGLAAILYNEQFF
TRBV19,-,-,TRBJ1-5,TGTGCCAGTAGTGTTACAGATAGCAATCAGCCCCAGCATTTT,CASSVTDSNQPQHF
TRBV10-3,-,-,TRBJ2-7,TGTGCCATCAGACCCGAGGGCCGCTACGAGCAGTACTTC,CAIRPEGRYEQYF
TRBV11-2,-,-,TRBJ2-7,TGTGCCAGCAGCTTTTTTGGCGGATACGAGCAGTACTTC,CASSFFGGYEQYF
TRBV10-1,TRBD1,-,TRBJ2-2,TGCGCCAGCAGTGGGGGCCCCGACAGGGCCACCGGGGAGCTGTTTTTT,CASSGGPDRATGELFF
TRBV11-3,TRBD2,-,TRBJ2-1,TGTGCCAGCAGCCCCGGGGGGGGGTTGAATAATGAGCAGTTCTTC,CASSPGGGLNNEQFF
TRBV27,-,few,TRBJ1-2,TGTGCCAGCAGGCGGACATATAAGGATGGCTACACCTTC,CASRRTYKDGYTF
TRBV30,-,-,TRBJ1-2,TGTGCCTGGACCGGATTGAGAGGGGGTAACTATGGCTACACCTTC,CAWTGLRGGNYGYTF
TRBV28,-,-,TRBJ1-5,TGTGCCAGCGGTGGAGGTAGCAATCAGCCCCAGCATTTT,CASGGGSNQPQHF
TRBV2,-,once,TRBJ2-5,TGTGCCAGCAGAGACCTGACAAAACCACAAGAGACCCAGTACTTC,CASRDLTKPQETQYF
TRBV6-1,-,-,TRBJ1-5,TGTGCCAGCAGACAGGACGCACAGCCCCAGCATTTT,CASRQDAQPQHF
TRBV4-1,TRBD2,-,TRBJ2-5,TGCGCCAGCAGCCAAACGGGACTACCTCGGGAGACCCAGTACTTC,CASSQTGLPRETQYF
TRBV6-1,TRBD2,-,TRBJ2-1,TGTGCCAGCAGTCCGCGGGAGGAAGGTGAGCAGTTCTTC,CASSPREEGEQFF
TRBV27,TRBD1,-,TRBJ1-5,TGTGCCAGCAGTCCGGGACAGGGGAATCAGCCCCAGCATTTT,CASSPGQGNQPQHF
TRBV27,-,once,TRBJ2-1,TGTGCCAGCAGTCCCAGGGAGAGGGGGAGTTACAATGAGCAGTTCTTC,CASSPRERGSYNEQFF
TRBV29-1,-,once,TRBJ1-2,TGCAGCGTTGTAACGGACAGCCTTCCCTATGGCTACACCTTC,CSVVTDSLPYGYTF
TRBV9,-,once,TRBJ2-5,TGTGCCAGCAGCGTCTCCGAAGGGGGAGGGGAGACCCAGTACTTC,CASSVSEGGGETQYF
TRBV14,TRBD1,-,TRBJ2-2,TGTGCCAGCAGCCAAGTGACAGGGGCGACGTTCGTGAGCACCGGGGAGCTGTTTTTT,CASSQVTGATFVSTGELFF
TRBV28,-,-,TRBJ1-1,TGTGCCAGCAGTTTGGGTCGGAGCCCCTTTGAAGCTTTCTTT,CASSLGRSPFEAFF